Presented here are 2 T cell receptor beta chains from one specimen sequenced in a study of T cell changes during pregnancy in multiple sclerosis. The method was immunoSEQ multiplex PCR; TCRdb's version includes in-frame clones alone and lacks a portion of them. Here the sample spans tens of thousands of clones, around 92% being singletons. Sequenced here: CD4+ T cells from peripheral blood mononuclear cells, sampled after pregnancy. The origin of the receptors is a female donor in good health, enrolled as a control in a pregnancy study.

The CDR3 nucleotides are TGTGCCATCAGCGAATCTCTATCTGATCAGCCCCAGCATTTT. Amino acids: CAISESLSDQPQHF. The chain carries TRBV10-3 and TRBJ1-5, with D hard to call. Germline CDR1 ENHRY, CDR2 SYGVKD. The length of the CDR3 is 14 residues. V was cut by 6 bases and J by 5 bases, with 14 bases left in between.

The chain has TRBV9 and TRBJ2-3; D is unclear. The CDR3 sequence is 15 residues long. V was cut by 4 bases and J by 1 base, with 13 bases left in between. Germline lookup yields CDR1 SGDLS and CDR2 YYNGEE. Here the CDR3 DNA reads TGTGCCAGCAGCCCGTCTAGTGTTGGCACAGATACGCAGTATTTT. It translates to CASSPSSVGTDTQYF.